These T cell receptor beta chains were read from a single sample in a study of blood T cell repertoires in COVID-19. The method was immunoSEQ multiplex PCR; TCRdb's version includes in-frame clones alone and lacks a portion of them. The table lists over 60,000 clones, over 75% of them singletons. Sequenced input: peripheral blood. All receptors derive from a human donor in a cohort sampled during active COVID-19. The CDR3 runs from the conserved cysteine through the conserved F or W. Each record gives: V gene, clone size, J gene, D gene, CDR3 protein, CDR3 DNA. A D gene is named only where the DNA matches it firmly. Clone size is shown for a subset of rows, as once, few, many or a class of expanded clone.

>TRBV3-1/TRBV3-2|NA|TRBJ1-2|TRBD1
CASSQVGQGFSGYTF
TGTGCCAGCAGCCAAGTGGGACAGGGTTTTTCTGGCTACACCTTC
>TRBV19|NA|TRBJ2-6|NA
CASSINRRFSGANVLTF
TGTGCCAGTAGTATAAACAGGCGGTTCTCTGGGGCCAACGTCCTGACTTTC
>TRBV19|NA|TRBJ2-3|NA
CASSTGTARTDTQYF
TGTGCCAGTAGTACTGGGACTGCTCGCACAGATACGCAGTATTTT
>TRBV28|NA|TRBJ2-7|NA
CASSHGSTPYEQYF
TGTGCCAGCAGTCACGGGAGTACCCCCTACGAGCAGTACTTC
>TRBV29-1|NA|TRBJ1-2|TRBD1
CSVIGQGDVGYTF
TGCAGCGTTATTGGACAGGGGGATGTGGGCTACACCTTC
>TRBV6-5|NA|TRBJ2-7|NA
CASARGPEYEQYF
TGTGCCAGCGCTAGGGGCCCGGAGTACGAGCAGTACTTC
>TRBV7-2|NA|TRBJ1-2|NA
CASSLGVGSYGYTF
TGTGCCAGCAGCTTAGGGGTGGGGAGCTATGGCTACACCTTC
>TRBV10-3|NA|TRBJ2-5|NA
CAIRSGETQYF
TGTGCCATCAGGAGTGGAGAGACCCAGTACTTC
>TRBV9|NA|TRBJ2-2|NA
CASSVETGITGELFF
TGTGCCAGCAGCGTAGAGACAGGAATCACCGGGGAGCTGTTTTTT
>TRBV5-1|NA|TRBJ2-7|TRBD1
CASTDLTGGGYEQYF
TGCGCCAGCACCGATTTGACAGGGGGCGGGTACGAGCAGTACTTC
>TRBV5-5|few|TRBJ2-2|NA
CASSLEWRNTGELFF
TGTGCCAGCAGCTTGGAATGGAGGAACACCGGGGAGCTGTTTTTT
>TRBV10-3|once|TRBJ2-7|TRBD1
CAISTGQGTYEQYF
TGTGCCATCAGCACGGGACAGGGAACCTACGAGCAGTACTTC
>TRBV5-1|NA|TRBJ1-1|TRBD1
CASSLRSTGVNTEAFF
TGCGCCAGCAGCTTGCGGTCGACAGGGGTGAACACTGAAGCTTTCTTT
>TRBV30|NA|TRBJ2-5|TRBD1
CAWSVTRNRGSQYF
TGTGCCTGGAGTGTAACGAGAAACAGGGGGTCCCAGTACTTC
>TRBV7-2|once|TRBJ2-7|NA
CASSAAVSGQSYEQYF
TGTGCCAGCAGCGCCGCCGTTAGCGGCCAGTCCTACGAGCAGTACTTC
>TRBV7-8|NA|TRBJ1-2|TRBD1
CASSSKRTGGNYGYTF
TGTGCCAGCAGCTCCAAAAGGACAGGGGGTAACTATGGCTACACCTTC
>TRBV19|once|TRBJ2-2|TRBD2
CAIGTSGLNTGELFF
TGTGCCATTGGGACTAGCGGTTTGAACACCGGGGAGCTGTTTTTT
>TRBV15|NA|TRBJ2-7|TRBD1
CATSKGTGPTYEQYF
TGTGCCACCAGCAAAGGGACAGGGCCCACCTACGAGCAGTACTTC
>TRBV30|once|TRBJ1-6|NA
CAWQAGAVSTPLHF
TGTGCCTGGCAAGCGGGGGCTGTTTCGACACCCCTCCACTTT
>TRBV25-1|NA|TRBJ2-1|TRBD2
CASSVLAGRAVNEQFF
TGTGCCAGCAGTGTACTAGCGGGACGGGCGGTAAATGAGCAGTTCTTC
>TRBV11-2|few|TRBJ2-3|TRBD2
CASSVTSGTSDTQYF
TGTGCCAGCAGCGTGACTAGCGGGACGTCAGATACGCAGTATTTT
>TRBV30|NA|TRBJ1-1|NA
CAWDIRTNTEAFF
TGTGCCTGGGACATAAGGACTAACACTGAAGCTTTCTTT
>TRBV7-2|many|TRBJ1-5|TRBD1
CASSLGGDRNQPQHF
TGTGCCAGCAGCTTAGGTGGGGACAGAAATCAGCCCCAGCATTTT